Below are 5 T cell receptor beta chains sequenced from a single sample in a study of blood T cell repertoires in COVID-19. The protocol was immunoSEQ multiplex PCR, while the TCRdb copy is restricted to in-frame clones and leaves out a portion. The sample contains about 110,000 clones, roughly 80% of which appear only once. The sample was peripheral blood. These receptor sequences come from a woman in her fifties or sixties with acute or convalescent COVID-19.

This clone has more than one count but fewer than ten. The chain links TRBV5-6 to TRBJ1-5, with 9 positions matching TRBD1. With V trimmed by 4 bases and J by 6 bases, 11 bases remained unmatched. Germline loops: CDR1 SGHDT, CDR2 YYEEEE. This CDR3 contains 16 residues. In DNA form, the CDR3 reads TGTGCCAGCAGCGACCGGGCGACAGGGGGAGGTCAGCCCCAGCATTTT. Translation: CASSDRATGGGQPQHF.

V gene TRBV20-1 combines with J gene TRBJ1-1; 9 bases map to TRBD1. Germline loops: CDR1 DFQATT, CDR2 SNEGSKA (reference sequence). Unmatched junction bases numbered 2, after V lost 8 bases and J lost 4 bases. The CDR3 length is 11 residues. CDR3 sequence: CSSTGGTEAFF. CDR3 DNA sequence: TGCAGTTCGACAGGGGGCACTGAAGCTTTCTTT.

The gene calls are TRBV29-1 and TRBJ2-1; maybe TRBD2 (6 bases). The CDR3 is made up of 14 amino acids. CDR1 and CDR2 (germline): SQVTM, ANQGSEA. Deletions cut 6 bases from V and 10 bases from J, with 22 bases between. CDR3 bases: TGCAGCGTGGGGGGAAGACTTGGTGAAGACGAGCAGTTCTTC. Translating it yields CSVGGRLGEDEQFF.

The V call is TRBV7-2, the J call TRBJ2-5; a weak D match, TRBD1 (6 bases). V dropped 1 base and J dropped 4 bases, with 10 bases sitting between them. The germline V gene has CDR1 SGHTA and CDR2 FQGNSA. There are 14 residues in the CDR3. The CDR3 here is CASSLGGRRETQYF. CDR3 DNA: TGTGCCAGCAGCTTAGGGGGGCGGCGAGAGACCCAGTACTTC.

The chain couples TRBV2 to TRBJ1-2, with a possible D match to TRBD1 (6 bases). Trimming took off 5 bases at V and 8 bases at J, with 15 bases between the two ends. CDR1 is SNHLY and CDR2 is FYNNEI in the germline V gene. The CDR3 runs to 13 residues. The CDR3 DNA is TGTGCCAGCAGTACAAACAGGGTGTGGGGCTACACCTTC. Protein product: CASSTNRVWGYTF.